These T cell receptor beta chains were read from a single sample in a study of blood T cell repertoires in COVID-19. Clones were sequenced by immunoSEQ multiplex PCR, and TCRdb holds only the in-frame ones, with some missing. The table shows about 430,000 clones, with approximately 90% occurring only once. The specimen was peripheral blood. The receptors were sampled from a man between 18 and 35 years old with COVID-19, enrolled during active disease. CDR3s include the opening cysteine and the closing phenylalanine or tryptophan. The order of the fields is D gene, J gene, V gene, clone size, CDR3 DNA, CDR3 protein. The D gene is left open where the match is weak. Not every row has a clone size; where given, it reads once, few, many or a size class.

- TRBJ2-5 TRBV6-5 - TGTGCCAGCAGTTACTTTGCCGGAGAGACCCAGTACTTC CASSYFAGETQYF
- TRBJ1-2 TRBV7-2 once TGTGCCAGCAGCTCCAACAGGGTTGACGGCTACACCTTC CASSSNRVDGYTF
- TRBJ2-7 TRBV14 - TGTGCCAGCAGCCTTAATGTACTTGGGCCGAAGCGGGAGCAGTACTTC CASSLNVLGPKREQYF
- TRBJ1-2 TRBV24-1 - TGTGCCCCGCCGAGGCAGTCAATTGGCGGCTACACCTTC CAPPRQSIGGYTF
TRBD2 TRBJ2-1 TRBV10-1 - TGCGCCAGCAGTGAAACCCATAGCGGGGGAAAGCAGTTCTTC CASSETHSGGKQFF
TRBD2 TRBJ2-3 TRBV5-1 once TGCGCCAGCAAGGCCCAGGGGCGGGGGGGCACAGATACGCAGTATTTT CASKAQGRGGTDTQYF
TRBD2 TRBJ2-1 TRBV7-3 - TGTGCCAGCAGCTTGGGAGGGTTCGATGAGCAGTTCTTC CASSLGGFDEQFF
- TRBJ1-6 TRBV9 - TGTGCCAGCAGCGTAGGGCCCCCCCAGACACCCCTCCACTTT CASSVGPPQTPLHF
TRBD1 TRBJ1-5 TRBV7-9 - TGTGCCAGCAGCCCCGGACAGGGAGAACAGCCCCAGCATTTT CASSPGQGEQPQHF
- TRBJ1-4 TRBV4-1 - TGCGCCAGCAGCCACCCGGTTGCAACTAATGAAAAACTGTTTTTT CASSHPVATNEKLFF
TRBD1 TRBJ1-4 TRBV5-1 - TGCGCCAGCAGCTCCCAACCGGGACAGGTTAATGAAAAACTGTTTTTT CASSSQPGQVNEKLFF
- TRBJ2-7 TRBV4-1 - TGCGCCAGCAGCCAGCAGGGGTCCAGCGAGCAGTACTTC CASSQQGSSEQYF
TRBD2 TRBJ2-1 TRBV29-1 - TGCAGCCGAGTACCGGGACTAGACCCTGAAACCTACAATGAGCAGTTCTTC CSRVPGLDPETYNEQFF
TRBD1 TRBJ1-1 TRBV2 - TGTGCCAGCATTGGGACAGGGGGTCACACTGAAGCTTTCTTT CASIGTGGHTEAFF
- TRBJ2-1 TRBV6-5 - TGTGCCAGCACCCCACAGGGTTTTGATGAGCAGTTCTTC CASTPQGFDEQFF
- TRBJ1-1 TRBV7-9 - TGTGCCAGCAGCTCGGAGGTCGGACTTCTAAGGGACACTGAAGCTTTCTTT CASSSEVGLLRDTEAFF
TRBD1 TRBJ1-3 TRBV23-1 - TGCGCCAGCAGTACCCGCGCCCGGGACAGGGTGGGAGACACCATATATTTT CASSTRARDRVGDTIYF
- TRBJ1-6 TRBV19 - TGTGCCAGTGGGGGCTTGAGTAATTCACCCCTCCACTTT CASGGLSNSPLHF
TRBD1 TRBJ2-2 TRBV5-1 - TGCGCCAGCAGCTTGAGGGACAGGGGGCTTCGGTATATCACCGGGGAGCTGTTTTTT CASSLRDRGLRYITGELFF
TRBD2 TRBJ2-7 TRBV19 few TGTGCCAGTAGTACGCAGACTAGCGGGGTGTACTACGAGCAGTACTTC CASSTQTSGVYYEQYF
- TRBJ1-1 TRBV7-9 - TGTGCCAGCAGATCTATGAACACTGAAGCTTTCTTT CASRSMNTEAFF
TRBD2 TRBJ2-1 TRBV4-1 - TGCGCCAGCAGCCAAGAGTCTGATGCGGGAGAGCACAATGAGCAGTTCTTC CASSQESDAGEHNEQFF
- TRBJ2-3 TRBV9 - TGTGCCAGCAGCGTAGACGGGGTAGATACGCAGTATTTT CASSVDGVDTQYF
TRBD2 TRBJ2-1 TRBV2 - TGTGCCAGCAAGCTAGCTAGCGGGACCTACAATGAGCAGTTCTTC CASKLASGTYNEQFF
- TRBJ1-2 TRBV6-5 - TGTGCCAGCAAAATCCAGGGAGGGTCCCACTACACCTTC CASKIQGGSHYTF
TRBD1 TRBJ1-1 TRBV6-5 - TGTGCCAGCAGTAATCGACAGGGTCGAAACACTGAAGCTTTCTTT CASSNRQGRNTEAFF
- TRBJ2-3 TRBV18 - TGTGCCAGCTCACCCGGACTACAAGATACGCAGTATTTT CASSPGLQDTQYF
- TRBJ2-5 TRBV4-2 - TGTGCCAGCAGCCAAGATATCCGGGGGGAGACCCAGTACTTC CASSQDIRGETQYF
TRBD2 TRBJ2-7 TRBV28 once TGTGCCAGCAGGGGAACTAGCGGCCCCTACGAGCAGTACTTC CASRGTSGPYEQYF
TRBD1 TRBJ2-5 TRBV10-3 - TGTGCCATCGGACGACAAGGACAGGGGCAAGAGACCCAGTACTTC CAIGRQGQGQETQYF
TRBD1 TRBJ1-4 TRBV6-1 - TGTGCCAGCAGTGAAGCTTCGGGCAGGGGGCGGGATAATGAAAAACTGTTTTTT CASSEASGRGRDNEKLFF
- TRBJ1-2 TRBV2 - TGTGCCAGCAGTGAAGCTCCGGGAGACTATGGCTACACCTTC CASSEAPGDYGYTF
TRBD2 TRBJ2-3 TRBV19 - TGTGCCAGTAGTATGCCCGGACTAGCGGGCTCCGAAGATACGCAGTATTTT CASSMPGLAGSEDTQYF
- TRBJ1-3 TRBV15 - TGTGCCACCAGCACCGCACGGAGCTCTGGAAACACCATATATTTT CATSTARSSGNTIYF
TRBD2 TRBJ2-7 TRBV9 - TGTGCCAGCAGCCCCAGGACTAGCGGGAGAGGCGAGCAGTACTTC CASSPRTSGRGEQYF
TRBD2 TRBJ2-3 TRBV7-9 - TGTGCCAGCAGCCCCCGGGCGGCGGGGGGGCATGGAGATACGCAGTATTTT CASSPRAAGGHGDTQYF
- TRBJ2-1 TRBV7-2 - TGTGCCAGCCTGCGTTCGGGGGATGAGCAGTTCTTC CASLRSGDEQFF
- TRBJ1-5 TRBV6-5 - TGTGCCAGCAGTTCTCTGGGGAGTCGGTATCAGCCCCAGCATTTT CASSSLGSRYQPQHF
- TRBJ1-6 TRBV7-9 once TGTGCCAGAAAGCGGACAGCGAATTCACCCCTCCACTTT CARKRTANSPLHF
TRBD1 TRBJ2-2 TRBV6-1 - TGTGCCAGCAGTGACCTGGACAGGGGGAGCACCGGGGAGCTGTTTTTT CASSDLDRGSTGELFF
TRBD1 TRBJ1-2 TRBV28 - TGTGCCAGCAGTTTACACACAGGGGGCCGGGGCGGCTACACCTTC CASSLHTGGRGGYTF
TRBD1 TRBJ2-3 TRBV5-4 - TGTGCCAGCAGCTGGAGGACAGGGACAGATACGCAGTATTTT CASSWRTGTDTQYF
TRBD2 TRBJ2-7 TRBV11-3 - TGTGCCAGCAGCGTAACTAGCGGGAGGCCATCCGAGCAGTACTTC CASSVTSGRPSEQYF
TRBD1 TRBJ1-5 TRBV6-5 - TGTGCCAGCAACTCACAGGGGATTGGGCAGCCCCAGCATTTT CASNSQGIGQPQHF